This T cell receptor (beta chain) was sequenced for a study of cytomegalovirus exposure and HLA in healthy donors. Study-level background: Unique TCRs from HLA-typed donors, 65 million to 85 million of them, were held in an early data release. Study-level results: In vitro assays verified that a few CMV-associated chains recognized CMV antigens specifically. Researchers reported from a later analysis that most CMV-associated TCR beta chains appeared HLA-restricted.

About this clone: Its antigen remains unidentified.

In the PCR, 60 Vbeta and 13 Jbeta primers were used. Using immunoSEQ multiplex PCR, the repertoire was profiled, and TCRdb retains in-frame clones only, with some absent. The sample has over 100,000 clones, more than 70% seen once; the top ten hold approximately 4%. The specimen sequenced was PBMCs. The source is a man aged 45 to 65 in good health and CMV-seropositive.

CDR3 sequence reads: CASSLPSGQETQYF. The CDR3 nucleotides read TGCGCCAGCAGCTTGCCTAGCGGACAAGAGACCCAGTACTTC. This chain connects TRBV5-1 to TRBJ2-5; 7 bases fit TRBD2. V lost 1 base, J lost 2 bases, and 2 bases stayed unmatched. This CDR3 region has 14 residues. Per the germline V gene, CDR1 is SGHRS and CDR2 is YFSETQ.